This TCR beta chain is drawn from a study of T cell responses to AZD1222 COVID-19 vaccine. General study results and limits: Increased Spike-specific TCR breadth and depth were observed after two AZD1222 doses.

Here immunoSEQ multiplex PCR was the method, and the copy in TCRdb shows in-frame clones only, minus some. The data hold tens of thousands of clones, with roughly 89% observed a single time. CDR1 and CDR2 (germline): MNHEY, SVGAGI. This CDR3 comprises 15 residues. The germline V and J ends were trimmed by 6 bases and 3 bases, with 15 bases remaining between them. As concerns this clone: Its matching antigen is unknown.

This chain links TRBV6-5 with TRBJ1-5; tentatively, D is TRBD1 (5 bases). This material consisted of peripheral blood, taken 28 days after the second AZD1222 dose. The clonotype was recovered from an adult who received the AZD1222 COVID-19 vaccine. CDR3: CASRRSGHSNQPQHF. The CDR3 nucleotides are TGTGCCAGCAGACGGTCGGGGCACTCCAATCAGCCCCAGCATTTT.